The 23 T cell receptor beta chains below come from one sample, sequenced in a study of CD8 T cells in Susac syndrome. RNA in amounts of 0.5 to 1 ug was reverse transcribed with random hexamers. From the immunoSEQ multiplex PCR reads, TCRdb called clonotypes with MiXCR, one entry per CDR3 protein. Of approximately 120,000 distinct CDR3 sequences in the sample, around 93% were seen once. Sequencing was done on a sample of CD8+ T cells from PBMCs. Receptor source: a human donor in good health.

V is TRBV2 and J is TRBJ2-2, with 14 positions matching TRBD2. The CDR3 spans 17 residues. J was trimmed by 7 bases and V by 7 bases; bases with no gene match: 11. Germline values: CDR1 SNHLY, CDR2 FYNNEI. CDR3 residues: CASTLGTSGSSYGELFF. The CDR3 DNA follows: TGTGCCAGCACCCTCGGGACTAGCGGGAGTTCTTACGGGGAGCTGTTTTTT.

The gene calls are TRBV3-1 and TRBJ1-5; 10 positions agree with TRBD1. Per the germline V gene, CDR1 is LGHDT and CDR2 is YNNKEL (reference sequence). This CDR3 contains 14 residues. Trimming removed 9 bases from V and 4 bases from J; junction bases left unmatched: 6. The CDR3 loop reads CASSRTGGNQPQHF. The CDR3 DNA reads as TGTGCCAGTAGTAGGACAGGGGGGAATCAGCCCCAGCATTTT.

This rearrangement joins TRBV28 to TRBJ2-7; TRBD1 matches at 7 bases. Germline values: CDR1 MDHEN, CDR2 SYDVKM. The CDR3 runs to 14 residues. Unmatched junction bases numbered 7, after V lost 7 bases and J lost 1 base. The CDR3 reads CASKSPGGSYEQYF. CDR3 sequence (DNA): TGTGCCAGCAAGAGCCCAGGGGGATCCTACGAGCAGTACTTC.

The chain couples TRBV5-1 to TRBJ2-6; D is perhaps TRBD2 (6 bases). The CDR3 consists of 18 residues. Germline-derived CDR1 and CDR2 are SGHRS and YFSETQ. Trimming took off 4 bases at V and 1 base at J, with 18 bases between the two ends. The DNA of the CDR3 is TGCGCCAGCAGCCACACTAGCAGGGCCAGGTCTGGGGCCAACGTCCTGACTTTC. Its translation: CASSHTSRARSGANVLTF.

The chain has TRBV11-2 and TRBJ2-1; a weak D match, TRBD2 (5 bases). V shed 1 base and J shed 1 base, with 11 bases lying between them. The CDR3 extends over 16 amino acids. Germline CDR1 SGHAT, CDR2 FQNNGV. The CDR3 nucleotides are TGTGCCAGCAGCTTAGTGACGGGGAGATCCTACAATGAGCAGTTCTTC. Translating it yields CASSLVTGRSYNEQFF.

In this sample, this clonotype turned up a few times. This rearrangement joins TRBV7-2 to TRBJ1-5, with D tentatively TRBD1 (5 bases). Between the trimmed V and J ends, which lost 0 bases and 6 bases, there was a span of 12 bases. CDR1 is SGHTA, CDR2 FQGNSA, per germline. The CDR3 covers 15 residues. The CDR3 DNA sequence: TGTGCCAGCAGCTTAGCCGGGGGATCCGGTCAGCCCCAGCATTTT. This encodes CASSLAGGSGQPQHF.

The genes are TRBV6-2 or TRBV6-3 and TRBJ2-5; 9 nucleotides match TRBD1. The CDR3 runs 14 residues. CDR1 is MNHEY and CDR2 is SVGEGT in the germline V gene. J was trimmed by 3 bases and V by 4 bases; bases with no gene match: 3. The CDR3 DNA follows: TGTGCCAGCAGTTGGGGACAGGGTGAAGAGACCCAGTACTTC. It specifies CASSWGQGEETQYF.

This chain connects TRBV7-3 to TRBJ2-7; D gene unclear. CDR1 and CDR2 from the germline V gene are SGHTA and FQGTGA. Trimming took 3 bases from V and 5 from J, leaving 14 bases between them. This CDR3 contains 14 residues. The CDR3 spells CASSFYGADNEQYF. The CDR3 nucleotides are TGTGCCAGCAGCTTCTACGGAGCTGATAACGAGCAGTACTTC. Complete variable domain (other parts from reference TRBV7-3 and TRBJ2-7): GAGVSQTPSNKVTEKGKYVELRCDPISGHTALYWYRQSLGQGPEFLIYFQGTGAADDSGLPNDRFFAVRPEGSVSTLKIQRTERGDSAVYLCASSFYGADNEQYFGPGTRLTVT.

The gene calls are TRBV15 and TRBJ2-1; 7 nucleotides match TRBD1. J was trimmed by 2 bases and V by 2 bases; bases with no gene match: 3. CDR1 LNHNV and CDR2 YYDKDF come from the germline V gene (reference sequence). This CDR3 region has 15 residues. The CDR3 nucleotides are TGTGCCACCAGCAGACGACAGGGCCCCTACAATGAGCAGTTCTTC. This sequence encodes CATSRRQGPYNEQFF.

The V gene is TRBV24-1, the J gene TRBJ2-2, with D possibly being TRBD1 (5 bases). There are 14 residues in the CDR3. V lost 3 bases to trimming and J lost 7 bases, with 11 bases between them. Germline V CDR1 and CDR2: KGHDR, SFDVKD. The CDR3 reads CATSDTGLGGELFF. The CDR3 nucleotides are TGTGCCACCAGTGATACAGGATTGGGCGGGGAGCTGTTTTTT.

This chain uses TRBV7-9 with TRBJ2-1, with a weak D call TRBD2 (6 bases). This CDR3 comprises 15 residues. V was clipped by 3 bases and J by 8 bases, with 17 bases between them. The germline CDR1 and CDR2 sequences are SEHNR and FQNEAQ (reference sequence). The DNA of the CDR3 is TGTGCCAGCAGCTTGCGACTAGGCGGCTCGGATGAGCAGTTCTTC. As protein: CASSLRLGGSDEQFF. The full variable domain, in which reference TRBV7-9 and TRBJ2-1 provide the parts outside the CDR3, is DTGVSQNPRHKITKRGQNVTFRCDPISEHNRLYWYRQTLGQGPEFLTYFQNEAQLEKSRLLSDRFSAERPKGSFSTLEIQRTEQGDSAMYLCASSLRLGGSDEQFFGPGTRLTVL.

This chain uses TRBV10-3 with TRBJ2-2; a possible D gene is TRBD1 (5 bases). The CDR3 contains 14 residues. The V gene's germline CDR1 is ENHRY and CDR2 SYGVKD. Trimming stripped 7 bases from V and 7 bases from J, with 16 bases between. The CDR3 loop is CAITGSAGIGELFF. The CDR3 DNA reads as TGTGCCATCACTGGGTCGGCAGGGATCGGGGAGCTGTTTTTT.

The chain has TRBV7-2 and TRBJ1-4, with TRBD1 as a possible D gene (5 bases). Germline V gene data show CDR1 as SGHTA and CDR2 as FQGNSA. The CDR3 has 15 amino acids. V was pared by 5 bases and J by 6 bases, with 16 bases between. CDR3 sequence reads: CASSLNQGGDEKLFF. The CDR3 DNA follows: TGTGCCAGCAGCCTCAACCAGGGAGGGGATGAAAAACTGTTTTTT.

The rearrangement links TRBV10-3 to TRBJ1-1; 7 nucleotides align to TRBD1. CDR1 is ENHRY, CDR2 SYGVKD, per germline. CDR3 length equals 14 residues. V shed 11 bases and J 1 base; nucleotides not matched to a gene: 10. CDR3 amino acids: CASRQGTPNTEAFF. CDR3 sequence (DNA): TGTGCCTCTCGACAGGGAACACCGAACACTGAAGCTTTCTTT.

The chain links TRBV7-2 to TRBJ2-7; 7 nucleotides align to TRBD1. The CDR3 totals 13 residues. Per the germline V gene, CDR1 is SGHTA and CDR2 is FQGNSA. The trim removed 2 bases at V and 7 bases at J, leaving 5 bases unmatched. For the CDR3, the DNA is TGTGCCAGCAGCTTACTAAGGGGGCGGGAGCAGTACTTC. Its translation is CASSLLRGREQYF.

CDR3 region: CASSLAGLAYNEQFF. CDR3 nucleotide sequence: TGTGCCAGCAGCTTAGCGGGACTAGCGTACAATGAGCAGTTCTTC. V usage is TRBV7-9 and J usage is TRBJ2-1; TRBD2 agrees at 10 bases. V lost 0 bases, J lost 4 bases, and 0 bases stayed unmatched. The CDR3 is made up of 15 amino acids. The germline gives CDR1 SEHNR, CDR2 FQNEAQ (reference sequence).

The chain combines TRBV29-1 with TRBJ2-6, with TRBD1 matching over 8 bases. J gave up 0 bases and V 4 bases, and 5 bases lay outside the gene matches. Germline loops: CDR1 SQVTM, CDR2 ANQGSEA. The CDR3 spans 16 residues. The CDR3, as DNA: TGCAGCGTTGGCGACACAGGGGGCTCTGGGGCCAACGTCCTGACTTTC. As protein: CSVGDTGGSGANVLTF.

The gene calls are TRBV24-1 and TRBJ2-2; D not resolved. Germline loops: CDR1 KGHDR, CDR2 SFDVKD. V dropped 1 base and J dropped 10 bases, with 21 bases sitting between them. The length of the CDR3 is 17 residues. CDR3 DNA: TGTGCCACCAGTGATTTTTTCGGCGGAGCACAAGGGTCGGAGCTGTTTTTT. This sequence encodes CATSDFFGGAQGSELFF.

V usage is TRBV4-1 and J usage is TRBJ2-1; 7 nucleotides align to TRBD1. The CDR3 spans 15 residues. The germline V gene has CDR1 MGHRA and CDR2 YSYEKL. Unmatched junction bases numbered 4, after V lost 1 base and J lost 4 bases. The DNA of the CDR3 is TGCGCCAGCAGCCAAGCCAGGGGGAAGTACAATGAGCAGTTCTTC. Protein: CASSQARGKYNEQFF.

The chain carries TRBV5-6 and TRBJ2-3, with 7 bases matching TRBD2. CDR3 length equals 14 residues. Trimming removed 4 bases from V and 2 bases from J; junction bases left unmatched: 4. Germline loops: CDR1 SGHDT, CDR2 YYEEEE. Here the CDR3 reads CASSPSGITDTQYF. CDR3 nucleotides: TGTGCCAGCAGCCCTAGCGGAATCACAGATACGCAGTATTTT. The full variable domain, completed using reference TRBV5-6 and TRBJ2-3, is DAGVTQSPTHLIKTRGQQVTLRCSPKSGHDTVSWYQQALGQGPQFIFQYYEEEERQRGNFPDRFSGHQFPNYSSELNVNALLLGDSALYLCASSPSGITDTQYFGPGTRLTVL.

The V call is TRBV5-1, the J call TRBJ2-2; 11 bases are a match to TRBD2. The V gene's germline CDR1 is SGHRS and CDR2 YFSETQ. This CDR3 has 17 amino acids. The V segment lost 3 bases and the J segment 5 bases; nucleotides outside the gene matches: 9. CDR3 nucleotides: TGCGCCAGCAGCTCCACTAGCGGGGGACTTGGGACCGGGGAGCTGTTTTTT. Protein product: CASSSTSGGLGTGELFF.

The V gene is TRBV7-9, the J gene TRBJ2-3; 12 nucleotides match TRBD1. This CDR3 has 14 amino acids. V was pared by 5 bases and J by 8 bases, with 5 bases of the junction left unmatched. Germline CDR1 and CDR2: SEHNR and FQNEAQ (reference sequence). The CDR3, as DNA: TGTGCCAGCAGCGGGGGACAGGGGGCCTCTACGCAGTATTTT. This gives the protein CASSGGQGASTQYF.

This chain joins TRBV29-1 and TRBJ2-1; 10 bases are a match to TRBD1. CDR3 length: 15 amino acids. Trimming at V came to 6 bases and at J to 6 bases, leaving 11 bases not matched to a gene. CDR1 SQVTM and CDR2 ANQGSEA come from the germline V gene. The CDR3 DNA follows: TGCAGCGTGGAAAGGACAGGGGGGAATTTCAATGAGCAGTTCTTC. Translating it yields CSVERTGGNFNEQFF.